This T cell receptor beta chain was captured in a study of T cells expressing NK-cell markers (TCRdb year 2020). The study in broad terms: In sorted CD3+CD56+NKG2C+, CD3+CD56+NKG2C- and CD3+CD56-NKG2C+ T-cell subsets from several donors, TCR beta-chain repertoires were profiled. Seven of the eight sequenced donors were HCMV-seropositive and one was HCMV-seronegative. Libraries were sequenced as 2 x 150 bp reads on Illumina HiSeq 2000/2500, MiSeq or NextSeq. All eight donors whose samples were sequenced were randomly selected healthy volunteers, three of them men and five women. Broad study findings and their caveats: Those dominant clonotypes were again the most abundant among CD3+CD56-NKG2C+ cells in a handful of donors, at about 28.3-65%. It remained unclear whether the expanded NKG2C-expressing T cell clones were specific for HCMV antigens. In more than 5 donors, the dominant CD3+CD56+NKG2C+ clonotypes ranked among the top 10 CD8+ clonotypes, making up roughly 1.0-8% of CD8+ T cells.

A commercial ELISA kit detecting HCMV-specific IgG in serum was used to determine HCMV serostatus. Peripheral blood mononuclear cells were isolated from blood by Ficoll density gradient centrifugation. The run used an Illumina HiSeq 2000. TCR beta cDNA libraries were prepared using 5'RACE template switching, which introduced a universal primer site and unique molecular identifiers. cDNA synthesis was primed from the TCR beta constant segment, followed by two successive PCR amplification steps. The authors processed their data as follows. MIGEC was used to demultiplex reads and group reads by UMI, and MiTCR was used to assemble and quantify clonotypes. To exclude erroneous sequences, any TCR cDNA sequence not supported by at least two reads was discarded. The tcR package was used for downstream repertoire analysis, and clonotypes were matched across fractions by CDR3 nucleotide sequence plus V segment. VDJmatch was used to annotate antigen specificity against VDJdb, with one amino acid substitution allowed in CDR3. TCRdb reprocessed the sequencing reads and holds a single record per CDR3 protein sequence, with no DNA. The V and J calls, along with clone size, are taken from TCRdb and not from the paper's own processing. The table kept for this sample lists 300,000 to 500,000 distinct CDR3 sequences. The top ten clones comprise roughly a tenth of the sample.

Remarks on this clonotype: Its antigen specificity is not known.

CDR1 and CDR2 were assigned from the germline V gene as WSHSY and SAAADI. The CDR3 sequence holds 11 residues, the cysteine and phenylalanine included. The coding DNA is unavailable. This receptor was obtained from a woman in her fifties or sixties in good health. Donor details come from another sample of the same person, matched by shared clones. Sequencing was performed on blood T cells: a sorted CD56 or NKG2C T cell subset, CD4+ or CD8+ T cells, or bulk PBMC T cells (not recorded which). The chain is assembled from TRBV10-2 and TRBJ2-3. The CDR3 has the sequence CASSDRDTQYF.